This T cell receptor (beta chain) was observed in a study of T cell clonality in common variable immunodeficiency. The CDR3 length is 16 residues. Trimming left V 1 base short and J 1 base short, with 12 bases between. Germline CDR1 is MGHRA and CDR2 is YSYEKL. Only in-frame clones appear in the TCRdb table, and some are missing; sequencing was by immunoSEQ multiplex PCR. The repertoire consists of 50,000 to 60,000 clones, none detected only once. General study findings and limits: CVID subjects had higher TCRbeta clonality than healthy controls, most marked in about a third.

This clone appeared many times. Its matching antigen is unknown. The DNA ends 3 residues before the CDR3 does, and the rest of the CDR3 is filled in from the germline J gene. Sequencing was performed on peripheral blood mononuclear cells. The receptor's source is a person aged 18 to 70 in good health. J is TRBJ2-3 and V is TRBV4-1, with a possible D match to TRBD2 (5 bases). The sequenced CDR3 bases are TGCGCCAGCAGCCAAGTTCTGAGGGCTGGCACAGATACG. It codes for CASSQVLRAGTDT. The whole CDR3 reads CASSQVLRAGTDTQYF.